Listed here are 9 T cell receptor beta chains from one sample, sequenced in a study of blood T cell repertoires in COVID-19 (TCRdb year 2020). The library was prepared using the immunoSEQ multiplex PCR assay. In its TCRdb copy, this immuneACCESS table keeps in-frame sequences only and misses some clones. Where compared with another copy, unresolved V genes explain less than half of these, and the others have no known cause. The sample profile shows 190,000 or so clones; roughly four fifths of them were found once. Approximately 10% of the sample goes to the ten largest clones. The sample was PBMCs or T cells enriched from blood (not recorded which). These receptors came from a man in his forties who had recovered from COVID-19.

The chain uses TRBV5-6 and TRBJ1-2; a weak D match, TRBD1 (6 bases). Germline loops: CDR1 SGHDT, CDR2 YYEEEE. Trimming pared 2 bases from V and 5 bases from J, leaving 10 bases between. CDR3 length: 13 residues. The CDR3 DNA reads TGTGCCAGCAGCTTACAGGGAGAGTATGGCTACACCTTC. This codes for CASSLQGEYGYTF.

V and J are TRBV7-8 and TRBJ1-1; no reliable D call. V was shortened by 4 bases and J by 2 bases, with 8 bases between the two germline ends. This CDR3 is 13 amino acids long. Germline V lookup: CDR1 SGHVS, CDR2 FQNEAQ. CDR3 DNA sequence: TGTGCCAGCAGCTCCGCAGGTAACACTGAAGCTTTCTTT. Translating gives CASSSAGNTEAFF. Looking up the rest from reference TRBV7-8 and TRBJ1-1 gives the full variable domain: GAGVSQSPRYKVAKRGQDVALRCDPISGHVSLFWYQQALGQGPEFLTYFQNEAQLDKSGLPSDRFFAERPEGSVSTLKIQRTQQEDSAVYLCASSSAGNTEAFFGQGTRLTVV.

This sequence joins TRBV7-8 and TRBJ1-5; 9 bases agree with TRBD1. V gave up 2 bases and J gave up 5 bases; unmatched junction bases: 7. Germline values: CDR1 SGHVS, CDR2 FQNEAQ. There are 16 residues in the CDR3. CDR3 coding DNA: TGTGCCAGCAGCTTACCGGGACAGGGAAGTGATCAGCCCCAGCATTTT. Translated: CASSLPGQGSDQPQHF.

V and J are TRBV19 and TRBJ1-5; TRBD1 is a possible D gene (6 bases). CDR3 length: 15 residues. V lost 1 base and J 5 bases, leaving 12 bases between the germline ends. Germline-derived CDR1 and CDR2 are LNHDA and SQIVND (reference sequence). The CDR3 loop reads CASSIVPGQYQPQHF. The CDR3 nucleotides read TGTGCCAGTAGTATAGTTCCGGGACAATATCAGCCCCAGCATTTT.

The genes are TRBV7-9 and TRBJ2-1; 9 positions match TRBD1. The trim removed 7 bases at V and 2 bases at J, leaving 6 bases unmatched. This CDR3 comprises 15 residues. In germline, CDR1 is SEHNR, CDR2 FQNEAQ (reference sequence). CDR3 loop: CASTEGQGTYNEQFF. In DNA, the CDR3 is TGTGCCAGCACCGAAGGACAGGGGACCTACAATGAGCAGTTCTTC.

This chain connects TRBV19 to TRBJ1-6; TRBD1 aligns across 8 bases. Trimming removed 3 bases from V and 10 bases from J; junction bases left unmatched: 8. The CDR3 totals 15 residues. The V gene's germline CDR1 is LNHDA and CDR2 SQIVND (reference sequence). CDR3 sequence (DNA): TGTGCCAGTAGTATCGCGGGACAGGTGACCTCACCCCTCCACTTT. Translated: CASSIAGQVTSPLHF.

This chain connects TRBV28 to TRBJ1-4; D is perhaps TRBD1 (6 bases). With 8 bases removed from V and 6 bases from J, the gap between germline ends came to 31 bases. The CDR3 has 19 residues. Per the germline V gene, CDR1 is MDHEN and CDR2 is SYDVKM. As DNA, the CDR3 is TGTGCCAGCTCTCCCAAGTACCGGGACAACATAAGAAGGCATGAAAAACTGTTTTTT. It codes for CASSPKYRDNIRRHEKLFF.

The rearrangement joins TRBV5-1 to TRBJ1-1, with a possible D match to TRBD1 (5 bases). V lost 4 bases and J lost 4, with 14 bases in between. CDR1 is SGHRS and CDR2 is YFSETQ in the germline V gene. The CDR3 is made up of 14 amino acids. The DNA of the CDR3 is TGCGCCAGCAGCGGCGCGACAGCAGTCACTGAAGCTTTCTTT. Amino acid sequence: CASSGATAVTEAFF.

The chain couples TRBV2 to TRBJ2-1, with 8 bases fitting TRBD2. The V segment lost 3 bases and the J segment 8 bases; nucleotides outside the gene matches: 6. The length of the CDR3 is 14 residues. Germline-derived CDR1 and CDR2 are SNHLY and FYNNEI. Here the CDR3 reads CASSEQRGYYEQFF. The DNA for the CDR3 is TGTGCCAGCAGTGAGCAGCGGGGGTACTATGAGCAGTTCTTC.